A single sample gave rise to the 4 T cell receptor beta chains below, sequenced in a study of CD8 T cells in ankylosing spondylitis. TCRdb redid the calling of the 5' RACE reads with MiXCR, one entry per CDR3 protein. The sample has 200,000 to 250,000 distinct CDR3 sequences; around 11% are singletons. Sequencing was carried out using blood, either unsorted or a sorted T cell fraction (not recorded which). The receptors shown here come from a male donor with ankylosing spondylitis or in good health (not recorded which).

This clonotype was detected ten times or more. The rearrangement uses TRBV5-1 and TRBJ2-1; no definite D call. The CDR3 runs to 15 residues. V lost 4 bases and J lost 4, with 15 bases in between. The germline V gene encodes CDR1 SGHRS and CDR2 YFSETQ. Here the CDR3 DNA reads TGCGCCAGCAGCCCTGGCGATCTTTATTACAATGAGCAGTTCTTC. This sequence encodes CASSPGDLYYNEQFF.

This clonotype came up a few times. The chain uses TRBV13 and TRBJ2-7; 10 nucleotides line up with TRBD2. With 5 bases clipped from V and 5 bases from J, the junction kept 6 bases outside the gene matches. This CDR3 comprises 14 residues. In germline, CDR1 is PRHDT, CDR2 FYEKMQ (reference sequence). The CDR3 DNA sequence: TGTGCCAGCAGCCGCCCTAGCGGGAGAAACGAGCAGTACTTC. Amino acid sequence: CASSRPSGRNEQYF. The complete variable domain, with remaining parts taken from reference TRBV13 and TRBJ2-7, reads AAGVIQSPRHLIKEKRETATLKCYPIPRHDTVYWYQQGPGQDPQFLISFYEKMQSDKGSIPDRFSAQQFSDYHSELNMSSLELGDSALYFCASSRPSGRNEQYFGPGTRLTVT.

The chain has TRBV7-8 and TRBJ2-1; 10 positions match TRBD2. J lost 10 bases, V lost 2 bases, and 14 bases had no gene match. This CDR3 spans 17 amino acids. Germline V gene lookup returns CDR1 SGHVS and CDR2 FQNEAQ. The CDR3 loop is CASSLLPGGLAGVEQFF. CDR3 nucleotides: TGTGCCAGCAGCTTATTGCCGGGGGGGCTAGCGGGAGTCGAGCAGTTCTTC.

This clonotype was picked up many times. The CDR3 DNA reads TGCAGTGCTCCCAAAATTCCCCCGGGACAGGGGATGAACACTGAAGCTTTCTTT. Translation gives CSAPKIPPGQGMNTEAFF. The chain is built from TRBV20-1 and TRBJ1-1; 10 nucleotides line up with TRBD1. Germline loops: CDR1 DFQATT, CDR2 SNEGSKA (reference sequence). Trimming at V came to 5 bases and at J to 0 bases, leaving 15 bases not matched to a gene. CDR3 length: 18 amino acids.